The 28 T cell receptor beta chains listed next were all sequenced from one sample in a study of T-cell reconstitution after alpha-beta-depleted transplantation in children. TCRbeta library preparation incorporated unique molecular identifiers. TCRdb passed the PCR reads through MiXCR, listing each CDR3 protein once. The sample includes approximately 170,000 distinct CDR3 sequences, over 8.5% of them seen just once. The sequencing here drew on PBMCs, taken before TCRalphabeta/CD19-depleted stem cell transplant. The receptors were gathered from a boy aged 2 to 10 with acute myeloid leukemia, due to receive a stem cell transplant.

This clonotype was observed at least ten times. The chain uses TRBV5-1 and TRBJ2-5; no clear D. V was trimmed by 0 bases and J by 1 base, leaving 10 bases between them. The CDR3 runs to 15 residues. Per germline, CDR1 SGHRS and CDR2 YFSETQ. The chain's CDR3 is CASSLAAGSQETQYF. For the CDR3, the DNA is TGCGCCAGCAGCTTGGCCGCTGGGTCCCAAGAGACCCAGTACTTC.

This clonotype was observed many times. The genes are TRBV28 and TRBJ1-5; TRBD1 might be the D (5 bases). The CDR3 covers 18 residues. Trimming removed 2 bases at V and 2 bases at J, with 19 bases between. Germline V gene data show CDR1 as MDHEN and CDR2 as SYDVKM. Here the CDR3 reads CASSLGGSTHFGNQPQHF. As DNA, the CDR3 is TGTGCCAGCAGTTTAGGGGGGTCAACCCACTTCGGCAATCAGCCCCAGCATTTT.

With respect to this clonotype: Possible read error: a much larger clone is one base away. The chain employs TRBV5-4 and TRBJ1-1, with D possibly TRBD1 on 5 matching bases. Germline V CDR1 and CDR2: SGHNT, YYREEE (reference sequence). This CDR3 spans 14 amino acids. The CDR3 nucleotides read TGTGCCAGCAACCCAGGGAAGGAGGGCACTGAAGCTTCCTTT. Protein product: CASNPGKEGTEASF.

This clonotype showed up many times. The J gene is TRBJ2-3, the V gene TRBV7-3; D may be TRBD1 (5 bases). The CDR3 loop spans 14 amino acids. CDR1 is SGHTA, CDR2 FQGTGA, per germline. Trimming removed 10 bases from V and 4 bases from J, with 18 bases in between. Written as DNA, the CDR3 is TGTGCCACGGAAAGTCTAGGCAGGGCAGATACGCAGTATTTT. This codes for CATESLGRADTQYF.

With regard to this clonotype: Mismatch with germline at one junction end may stem from a read error. This chain joins TRBV7-9 and TRBJ1-6, with a tentative D call TRBD1 (6 bases). The length of the CDR3 is 16 residues. Looked up from germline, CDR1 is SEHNR and CDR2 is FQNEAQ (reference sequence). Written as DNA, the CDR3 is TGTACCAGCAGCTTATACGGCACCCAGGGGAATTCACCCCTCCACTTT. Its translation is CTSSLYGTQGNSPLHF.

This clonotype was counted many times. The chain couples TRBV4-1 to TRBJ1-2; 9 bases fit TRBD1. The CDR3 spans 14 residues. After removal of 2 bases from V and 8 bases from J, the junction contained 6 bases not matched to a gene. The germline gives CDR1 MGHRA, CDR2 YSYEKL. Here the CDR3 reads CASSQPGTGKGYTF. The CDR3 bases are TGCGCCAGCAGCCAACCTGGGACAGGGAAGGGCTACACCTTC.

This clonotype has just a few counts. The genes are TRBV9 and TRBJ2-1; D perhaps matches TRBD2 (7 bases). Trimming cost V 4 bases and J 5 bases, with 28 bases left between them. Germline V gives CDR1 SGDLS, CDR2 YYNGEE. CDR3 length: 19 residues. CDR3 DNA sequence: TGTGCCAGCAGCCAGGGGAGGGCTAGCTCCTTTCCCGCCCACAATGAGCAGTTCTTC. Amino acids: CASSQGRASSFPAHNEQFF. Using reference TRBV9 and TRBJ2-1 for the parts outside the CDR3, the full variable domain is DSGVTQTPKHLITATGQRVTLRCSPRSGDLSVYWYQQSLDQGLQFLIQYYNGEERAKGNILERFSAQQFPDLHSELNLSSLELGDSALYFCASSQGRASSFPAHNEQFFGPGTRLTVL.

The table lists this clonotype with many counts. V gene TRBV5-1 combines with J gene TRBJ2-3; D gene uncertain. Germline V gene data show CDR1 as SGHRS and CDR2 as YFSETQ. The CDR3 runs to 16 residues. The ends were cut back, 5 bases at V and 2 bases at J, with 18 bases in the middle. CDR3 in amino acids: CASRPLLLQFTDTQYF. For the CDR3, the DNA is TGCGCCAGCAGACCCCTTTTGTTGCAGTTCACAGATACGCAGTATTTT. The variable domain in full, with the rest retrieved from reference TRBV5-1 and TRBJ2-3, is KAGVTQTPRYLIKTRGQQVTLSCSPISGHRSVSWYQQTPGQGLQFLFEYFSETQRNKGNFPGRFSGRQFSNSRSEMNVSTLELGDSALYLCASRPLLLQFTDTQYFGPGTRLTVL.

The V call is TRBV4-1, the J call TRBJ2-3; D gene ambiguous. Per the germline V gene, CDR1 is MGHRA and CDR2 is YSYEKL. This CDR3 has 14 residues. The V and J ends lost 1 base and 4 bases respectively, with 9 bases between them. The DNA for the CDR3 is TGCGCCAGCAGCCAAGCGTTCCGGGCAGATACGCAGTATTTT. This codes for CASSQAFRADTQYF.

This clonotype was counted ten times or more. The chain carries TRBV7-2 and TRBJ2-1; 8 bases are a match to TRBD2. Germline V gives CDR1 SGHTA, CDR2 FQGNSA. CDR3 length equals 15 residues. After removal of 5 bases from V and 7 bases from J, the junction contained 10 bases not matched to a gene. DNA for the CDR3: TGTGCCAGCAGCACTTTAGCGGGGTCGGGGAATGAGCAGTTCTTC. Protein: CASSTLAGSGNEQFF.

This clonotype has at least ten counts. The chain joins TRBV6-5 to TRBJ2-5; TRBD2 agrees at 7 bases. CDR1 MNHEY and CDR2 SVGAGI come from the germline V gene. Trimming at V came to 2 bases and at J to 3 bases, leaving 0 bases not matched to a gene. The CDR3 runs 13 residues. The CDR3 nucleotides read TGTGCCAGCAGTTACGGGGGGGAAGAGACCCAGTACTTC. This encodes CASSYGGEETQYF.

This clonotype was seen ten or more times. The V call is TRBV5-1, the J call TRBJ2-1, with a weak D call TRBD2 (5 bases). The germline gives CDR1 SGHRS, CDR2 YFSETQ. This CDR3 spans 12 amino acids. Trimming took 4 bases from V and 4 from J, leaving 6 bases between them. DNA of the CDR3: TGCGCCAGCAGCCGGGATTACAATGAGCAGTTCTTC. The encoded protein is CASSRDYNEQFF. Together with reference TRBV5-1 and TRBJ2-1, the CDR3 gives the full variable domain: KAGVTQTPRYLIKTRGQQVTLSCSPISGHRSVSWYQQTPGQGLQFLFEYFSETQRNKGNFPGRFSGRQFSNSRSEMNVSTLELGDSALYLCASSRDYNEQFFGPGTRLTVL.

This clonotype has ten or more counts. The gene calls are TRBV14 and TRBJ2-1, with 9 bases that match TRBD1. Germline assignment: CDR1 SGHDN and CDR2 FVKESK. Trimming removed 4 bases from V and 3 bases from J; junction bases left unmatched: 4. CDR3 length equals 15 residues. CDR3: CASSLWTGDYNEQFF. CDR3 coding DNA: TGTGCCAGCAGCCTATGGACAGGGGACTACAATGAGCAGTTCTTC.

This clonotype was observed at least ten times. This chain uses TRBV20-1 with TRBJ1-1; D may be TRBD1 (6 bases). Trimming stripped 8 bases from V and 6 bases from J, with 16 bases between. This CDR3 comprises 12 residues. CDR1 and CDR2 from the germline V gene are DFQATT and SNEGSKA (reference sequence). Here the CDR3 DNA reads TGCAGTCTTAAAGCCGGGGGGCCTGAAGCTTTCTTT. Translated: CSLKAGGPEAFF.

This clonotype was observed a handful of times. This sequence joins TRBV18 and TRBJ2-4, with D possibly matching TRBD1 (6 bases). Per germline, CDR1 KGHSH and CDR2 LQKENI. The V end lost 3 bases, the J end lost 14 bases, and 17 bases lay between the germline ends. There are 13 residues in the CDR3. CDR3 protein: CASSPRQDMKEYF. The CDR3 DNA reads TGTGCCAGCTCACCGAGACAGGACATGAAGGAGTACTTC.

With regard to this clonotype: The junction and the germline gene differ at one end; a read error may be behind it. This sequence joins TRBV20-1 and TRBJ2-7; 9 bases line up with TRBD2. Germline V gives CDR1 DFQATT, CDR2 SNEGSKA (reference sequence). This CDR3 is built from 21 residues. The DNA for the CDR3 is TGCTGTGCTAGAGACACTCCGCGTACTAGCGGGCGGGGAGTATTCCTCTACGAGCAGTACTTT. The encoded protein is CCARDTPRTSGRGVFLYEQYF.

At least ten counts were recorded for this clonotype. CDR3 protein: CASSQDVLAGGPASYEQYF. CDR3 nucleotides: TGTGCCAGCAGCCAAGATGTCCTAGCGGGAGGACCCGCTTCCTACGAGCAGTACTTC. V is TRBV3-1 and J is TRBJ2-7; 11 nucleotides agree with TRBD2. The ends lost 0 bases at V and 1 base at J; junction bases unmatched: 11. Germline V lookup: CDR1 LGHDT, CDR2 YNNKEL (reference sequence). This CDR3 is 19 amino acids long.

This clonotype occurred many times. CDR3 sequence reads: CASSERARGYNEQFF. The CDR3 nucleotides read TGCGCCAGCAGTGAAAGGGCCCGGGGCTACAATGAGCAGTTCTTC. The gene calls are TRBV10-1 and TRBJ2-1; D perhaps matches TRBD2 (5 bases). The CDR3 loop spans 15 amino acids. Trimming stripped 3 bases from V and 3 bases from J, with 12 bases between. In germline, CDR1 is WNHNN, CDR2 SYGVQD (reference sequence).

Many counts were recorded for this clonotype. This chain uses TRBV5-1 with TRBJ1-1, with a possible D match to TRBD1 (5 bases). V was pared by 7 bases and J by 4 bases, with 17 bases between. Germline V lookup: CDR1 SGHRS, CDR2 YFSETQ. The CDR3 contains 14 residues. This CDR3 reads CASSERGYSTEAFF. The CDR3 DNA is TGCGCCAGCTCAGAAAGGGGATATAGCACTGAAGCTTTCTTT.

This clonotype was counted ten times or more. The chain has TRBV4-1 and TRBJ1-2; 7 nucleotides line up with TRBD1. The CDR3 is 15 residues long. The J segment lost 7 bases and the V segment lost 1 base, leaving 9 bases of the junction unmatched. Per germline, CDR1 MGHRA and CDR2 YSYEKL. As DNA, the CDR3 is TGCGCCAGCAGCCAAGTTGGGGGGACAGAAGCTGGCTACACCTTC. As protein: CASSQVGGTEAGYTF.

This clonotype was recorded many times. The chain couples TRBV10-3 to TRBJ2-2; a possible D gene is TRBD2 (6 bases). Germline V gene lookup returns CDR1 ENHRY and CDR2 SYGVKD. V was shortened by 2 bases and J by 5 bases, with 9 bases between the two germline ends. The CDR3 loop spans 14 amino acids. CDR3 in amino acids: CAISERERTGELFF. For the CDR3, the DNA is TGTGCCATCAGTGAGCGGGAGAGGACCGGGGAGCTGTTTTTT.

On this clonotype itself: This may be a read error: a much more frequent sequence differs by one nucleotide. V and J are TRBV20-1 and TRBJ2-1; maybe TRBD2 (5 bases). Trimming left V 6 bases short and J 9 bases short, with 18 bases between. Germline CDR1 DFQATT, CDR2 SNEGSKA (reference sequence). CDR3 size: 13 residues. This CDR3 is CSASGQSGIEQFF. CDR3 in DNA: TGCAGTGCGTCAGGCCAAAGCGGCATTGAGCAGTTCTTC.

This clonotype was counted ten times or more. This chain links TRBV20-1 with TRBJ2-2; D remains ambiguous. Per germline, CDR1 DFQATT and CDR2 SNEGSKA (reference sequence). The CDR3 covers 14 residues. Between the trimmed V and J ends, which lost 3 bases and 0 bases, there was a span of 8 bases. The CDR3 loop reads CSASRLANTGELFF. The CDR3 DNA is TGCAGTGCTAGTAGGCTAGCGAACACCGGGGAGCTGTTTTTT.

The sample holds many counts of this clonotype. The gene calls are TRBV12-3 or TRBV12-4 and TRBJ2-1; 7 bases are a match to TRBD2. V lost 2 bases to trimming and J lost 3 bases; unmatched junction nucleotides: 4. This CDR3 is 15 amino acids long. CDR3 bases: TGTGCCAGCAGTTTACGGCTAGCGGACTACAATGAGCAGTTCTTC. Protein product: CASSLRLADYNEQFF.

This clonotype was counted ten times or more. CDR3 sequence (DNA): TGCGCCAGCAGCAAAACCGGGACAGGGTTCGGAGGGAGCTACGAGCAGTACTTC. Its protein product is CASSKTGTGFGGSYEQYF. The chain couples TRBV5-1 to TRBJ2-7; TRBD1 aligns across 9 bases. This CDR3 has 18 residues. V shed 4 bases and J 3 bases; nucleotides not matched to a gene: 17. CDR1 and CDR2 (germline): SGHRS, YFSETQ.

There are many counts of this clonotype. The CDR3 bases are TGTGCCAGCAGCTTAGGTCCCCCAGCTTCCGGCGAGCAGTACTTC. Amino acids: CASSLGPPASGEQYF. The rearrangement joins TRBV7-2 to TRBJ2-7, with unresolved D. V was shortened by 1 base and J by 6 bases, with 16 bases between the two germline ends. CDR1 is SGHTA, CDR2 FQGNSA, per germline. This CDR3 comprises 15 residues.

Ten or more counts support this clonotype. This chain joins TRBV5-1 and TRBJ2-5, with 13 positions matching TRBD2. J gave up 5 bases and V 4 bases, and 8 bases lay outside the gene matches. The V gene's germline CDR1 is SGHRS and CDR2 YFSETQ. The CDR3 has 16 residues. The CDR3 DNA sequence: TGCGCCAGCAGCCCCCTGACTAGCGGGGGGAGGGAGACCCAGTACTTC. Translating it yields CASSPLTSGGRETQYF.

This clonotype was counted many times. The V gene is TRBV4-1, the J gene TRBJ2-1; 9 bases match TRBD1. This CDR3 contains 15 residues. V lost 0 bases and J lost 7; bases outside the gene matches: 4. Germline V CDR1 and CDR2: MGHRA, YSYEKL. CDR3 nucleotide sequence: TGCGCCAGCAGCCAAGATCGAGGGACAGGGAATGAGCAGTTCTTC. Translated: CASSQDRGTGNEQFF.